The 9 T cell receptor beta chains listed next were all sequenced from one sample in a study of OX40 agonist ivuxolimab in advanced cancers. Sequenced by immunoSEQ multiplex PCR; TCRdb stores in-frame clones only, minus some. The profile shows about 70,000 clones, about 86% of them singletons. The sequencing here drew on CD4+ or CD8+ T cells sorted from blood, taken in a trial of the OX40 agonist ivuxolimab. These receptors were obtained from an adult with an advanced solid tumor such as melanoma, head and neck, liver or kidney cancer.

The rearrangement uses TRBV6-6 and TRBJ2-3; D is uncertain. Germline CDR1 is MNHNY and CDR2 is SVGAGI (reference sequence). This CDR3 is built from 15 residues. The V end lost 7 bases, the J end lost 2 bases, and 16 bases lay between the germline ends. CDR3 residues: CASKRGDGPTDTQYF. In nucleotides, the CDR3 is TGTGCCAGCAAGCGAGGAGACGGTCCCACAGATACGCAGTATTTT.

The chain links TRBV5-1 to TRBJ1-1; TRBD1 agrees at 8 bases. Trimming cost V 0 bases and J 3 bases; bases outside gene matches: 1. Germline CDR1 is SGHRS and CDR2 is YFSETQ. The CDR3 covers 14 residues. The chain's CDR3 is CASSLGQGHTEAFF. CDR3 bases: TGCGCCAGCAGCTTGGGACAGGGGCACACTGAAGCTTTCTTT.

Only one count was recorded for this clone. The chain links TRBV19 to TRBJ1-1; D unresolved. Germline V gene data show CDR1 as LNHDA and CDR2 as SQIVND (reference sequence). This CDR3 is 16 amino acids long. V lost 2 bases and J 0 bases, leaving 13 bases between the germline ends. The chain's CDR3 is CASSIKRGSMNTEAFF. DNA of the CDR3: TGTGCCAGTAGTATAAAACGGGGAAGTATGAACACTGAAGCTTTCTTT.

J is TRBJ2-7 and V is TRBV7-8; 8 bases agree with TRBD1. CDR1 and CDR2 (germline): SGHVS, FQNEAQ. The CDR3 covers 12 residues. The junction had 2 bases not matched to a gene; V was cut back by 3 bases and J by 7 bases. Written as DNA, the CDR3 is TGTGCCAGCAGCTTTCACAGGGGGGAGCAGTACTTC. Amino acids: CASSFHRGEQYF. Supplemented by reference TRBV7-8 and TRBJ2-7, the full variable domain reads GAGVSQSPRYKVAKRGQDVALRCDPISGHVSLFWYQQALGQGPEFLTYFQNEAQLDKSGLPSDRFFAERPEGSVSTLKIQRTQQEDSAVYLCASSFHRGEQYFGPGTRLTVT.

The chain employs TRBV4-2 and TRBJ1-2; tentative D call: TRBD1 (5 bases). Germline loops: CDR1 LGHNA, CDR2 YNFKEQ. This CDR3 is built from 16 residues. Trimming stripped 1 base from V and 1 base from J, with 13 bases between. The CDR3: CASSQGDRTLNYGYTF. CDR3 bases: TGTGCCAGCAGCCAAGGGGACCGGACTCTTAACTATGGCTACACCTTC.

This rearrangement joins TRBV5-4 to TRBJ2-5; a possible D gene is TRBD2 (6 bases). The V end was cut by 3 bases, the J end by 5 bases, with 11 bases between. Germline V gene data show CDR1 as SGHNT and CDR2 as YYREEE (reference sequence). The CDR3 extends over 13 amino acids. CDR3 residues: CASSSAGGETQYF. The CDR3 coding sequence is TGTGCCAGCAGCTCTGCTGGAGGGGAGACCCAGTACTTC.

The chain recombines TRBV21-1 with TRBJ2-1; TRBD2, the table's D call, was not compared with the DNA. TRBV21-1 is termed a pseudogene. This CDR3 region has 17 residues. CDR3 sequence reads: CASSKDHTSGGYNEQFF. The CDR3 DNA follows: TGTGCCAGCAGCAAAGACCATACTAGCGGGGGGTACAATGAGCAGTTCTTC.

The rearrangement links TRBV6-5 to TRBJ2-1; either TRBD1 or TRBD2 may fit D (5 bases each). Looked up from germline, CDR1 is MNHEY and CDR2 is SVGAGI. The CDR3 contains 15 residues. V shed 4 bases and J shed 0 bases, with 10 bases lying between them. The CDR3 region has the DNA TGTGCCAGCAGTTCCCCGGGACGCTCCTACAATGAGCAGTTCTTC. Amino acids: CASSSPGRSYNEQFF.

This clone was seen a single time. CDR3 region: CASTVGGGPREQYF. Written as DNA, the CDR3 is TGTGCCAGCACCGTGGGAGGGGGCCCGAGGGAGCAGTACTTC. The chain is built from TRBV28 and TRBJ2-7; the D gene could be TRBD1 or TRBD2 (7 bases each). Per germline, CDR1 MDHEN and CDR2 SYDVKM. V was cut by 7 bases and J by 7 bases, with 20 bases left in between. The CDR3 runs 14 residues. Looking up the rest from reference TRBV28 and TRBJ2-7 gives the full variable domain: DVKVTQSSRYLVKRTGEKVFLECVQDMDHENMFWYRQDPGLGLRLIYFSYDVKMKEKGDIPEGYSVSREKKERFSLILESASTNQTSMYLCASTVGGGPREQYFGPGTRLTVT.